This TCR beta chain comes out of a study of blood T cell repertoires in COVID-19. The table came from immunoSEQ multiplex PCR; TCRdb's copy has only in-frame clones and leaves some out. Among 65,000 to 75,000 clones listed, roughly 80% were seen once. The length of the CDR3 is 14 residues. Trimming cost V 7 bases and J 5 bases, with 17 bases left between them. From germline, CDR1 is LNHDA and CDR2 SQIVND (reference sequence). The TCR comes from a woman older than 75 with acute or convalescent COVID-19. The sequencing sample was made of peripheral blood. This rearrangement joins TRBV19 to TRBJ1-2; possible D gene TRBD1, 6 bases. The chain's CDR3 is CASNPGDQWYGYTF. The CDR3 coding sequence is TGTGCCAGTAACCCAGGGGATCAGTGGTATGGCTACACCTTC.